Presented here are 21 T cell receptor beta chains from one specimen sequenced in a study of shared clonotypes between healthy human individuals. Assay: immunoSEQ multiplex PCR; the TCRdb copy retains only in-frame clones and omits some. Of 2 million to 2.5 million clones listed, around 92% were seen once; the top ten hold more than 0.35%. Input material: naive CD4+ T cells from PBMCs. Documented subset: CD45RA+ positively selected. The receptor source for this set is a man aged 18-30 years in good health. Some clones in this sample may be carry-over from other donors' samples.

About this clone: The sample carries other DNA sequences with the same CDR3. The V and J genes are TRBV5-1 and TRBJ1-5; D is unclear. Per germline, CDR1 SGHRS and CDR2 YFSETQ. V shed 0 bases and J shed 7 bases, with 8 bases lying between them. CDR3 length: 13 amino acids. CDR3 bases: TGCGCCAGCAGCTTGGATCGAGGGCAGCCCCAGCATTTT. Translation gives CASSLDRGQPQHF.

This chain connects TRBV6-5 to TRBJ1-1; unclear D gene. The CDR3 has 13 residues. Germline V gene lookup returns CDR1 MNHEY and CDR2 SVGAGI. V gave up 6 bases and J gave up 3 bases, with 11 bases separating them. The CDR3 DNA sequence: TGTGCCAGCAGACTCGGAAGGTACACTGAAGCTTTCTTT. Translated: CASRLGRYTEAFF.

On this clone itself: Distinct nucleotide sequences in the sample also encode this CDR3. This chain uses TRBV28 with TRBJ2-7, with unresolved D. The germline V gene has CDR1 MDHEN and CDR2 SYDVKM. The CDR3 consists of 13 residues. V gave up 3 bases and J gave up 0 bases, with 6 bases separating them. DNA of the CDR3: TGTGCCAGCAGTTTGCCGATCTCCTACGAGCAGTACTTC. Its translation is CASSLPISYEQYF.

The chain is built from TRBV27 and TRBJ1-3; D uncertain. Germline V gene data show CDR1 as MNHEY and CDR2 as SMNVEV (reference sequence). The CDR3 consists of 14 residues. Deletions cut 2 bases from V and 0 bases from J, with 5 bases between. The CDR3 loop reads CASSLSLSGNTIYF. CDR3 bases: TGTGCCAGCAGTTTAAGCCTCTCTGGAAACACCATATATTTT.

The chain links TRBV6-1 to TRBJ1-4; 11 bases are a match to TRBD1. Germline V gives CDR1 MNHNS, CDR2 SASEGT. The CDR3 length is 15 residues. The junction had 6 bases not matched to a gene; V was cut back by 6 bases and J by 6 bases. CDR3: CASSGQGAYHEKLFF. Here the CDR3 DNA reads TGTGCCAGCAGCGGACAGGGGGCGTATCATGAAAAACTGTTTTTT.

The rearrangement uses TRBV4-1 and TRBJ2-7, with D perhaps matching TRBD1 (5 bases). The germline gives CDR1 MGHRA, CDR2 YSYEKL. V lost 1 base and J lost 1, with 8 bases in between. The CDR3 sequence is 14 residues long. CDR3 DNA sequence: TGCGCCAGCAGCCAAGCGACAGTTTCCTACGAGCAGTACTTC. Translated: CASSQATVSYEQYF.

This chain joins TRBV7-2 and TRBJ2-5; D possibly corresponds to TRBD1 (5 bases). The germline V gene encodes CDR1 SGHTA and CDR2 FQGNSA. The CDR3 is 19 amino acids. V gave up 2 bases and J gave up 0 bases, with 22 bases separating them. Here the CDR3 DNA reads TGTGCCAGCAGCTTAAGGGGCCCGTTGGCGAGCATGTACCAAGAGACCCAGTACTTC. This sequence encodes CASSLRGPLASMYQETQYF.

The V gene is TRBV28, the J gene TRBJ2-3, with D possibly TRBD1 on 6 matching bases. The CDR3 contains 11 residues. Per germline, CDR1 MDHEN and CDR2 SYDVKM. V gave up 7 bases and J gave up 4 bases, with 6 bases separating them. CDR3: CASKGADTQYF. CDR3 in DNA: TGTGCCAGCAAGGGGGCAGATACGCAGTATTTT. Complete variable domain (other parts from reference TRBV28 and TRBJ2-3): DVKVTQSSRYLVKRTGEKVFLECVQDMDHENMFWYRQDPGLGLRLIYFSYDVKMKEKGDIPEGYSVSREKKERFSLILESASTNQTSMYLCASKGADTQYFGPGTRLTVL.

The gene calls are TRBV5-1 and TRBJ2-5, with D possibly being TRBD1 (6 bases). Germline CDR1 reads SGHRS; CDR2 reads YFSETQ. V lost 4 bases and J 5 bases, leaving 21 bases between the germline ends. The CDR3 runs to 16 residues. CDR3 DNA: TGCGCCAGCAGCCCAAGCCCCCTGGGGGCCGGCGAGACCCAGTACTTC. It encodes CASSPSPLGAGETQYF.

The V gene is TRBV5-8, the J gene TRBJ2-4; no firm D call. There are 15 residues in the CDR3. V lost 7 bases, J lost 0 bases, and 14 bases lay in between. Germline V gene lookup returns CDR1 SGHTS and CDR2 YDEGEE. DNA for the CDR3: TGTGCCAGCCTCGGGCTGGGTCTAGCCAAAAACATTCAGTACTTC. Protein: CASLGLGLAKNIQYF.

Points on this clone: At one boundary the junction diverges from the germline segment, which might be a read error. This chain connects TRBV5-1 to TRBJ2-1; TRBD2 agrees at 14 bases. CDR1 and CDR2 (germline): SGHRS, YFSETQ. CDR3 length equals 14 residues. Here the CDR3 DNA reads TGCGCCAGCAGCTTTAGACTAGCGGGAGGGAGTCAGATCTTC. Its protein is CASSFRLAGGSQIF. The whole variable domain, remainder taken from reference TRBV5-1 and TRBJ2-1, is KAGVTQTPRYLIKTRGQQVTLSCSPISGHRSVSWYQQTPGQGLQFLFEYFSETQRNKGNFPGRFSGRQFSNSRSEMNVSTLELGDSALYLCASSFRLAGGSQIFGPGTRLTVL.

The CDR3 DNA reads TGTGCCAGCAGCGAACAACCAACAGGCTCTGGCTACACCTTC. Protein sequence: CASSEQPTGSGYTF. This sequence joins TRBV5-5 and TRBJ1-2; TRBD1 might be the D (5 bases). Per the germline V gene, CDR1 is SGHKS and CDR2 is YYEKEE (reference sequence). The CDR3 contains 14 residues. Trimming cost V 4 bases and J 7 bases, with 17 bases left between them.

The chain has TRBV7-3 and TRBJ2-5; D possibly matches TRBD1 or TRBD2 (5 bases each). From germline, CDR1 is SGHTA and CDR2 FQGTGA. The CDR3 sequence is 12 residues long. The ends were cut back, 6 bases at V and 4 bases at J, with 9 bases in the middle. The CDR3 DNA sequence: TGTGCCAGCAGTCGGGACGGAGAGACCCAGTACTTC. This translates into CASSRDGETQYF.

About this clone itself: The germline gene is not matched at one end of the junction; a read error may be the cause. CDR3 nucleotides: TGTGCCAGCTCACCCATGGCGGGGGCTGCGTCTGTAAACACCATATATTTT. Amino acids: CASSPMAGAASVNTIYF. The rearrangement joins TRBV18 to TRBJ1-3; D is possibly TRBD1 (6 bases). This CDR3 has 17 residues. Germline CDR1 KGHSH, CDR2 LQKENI.

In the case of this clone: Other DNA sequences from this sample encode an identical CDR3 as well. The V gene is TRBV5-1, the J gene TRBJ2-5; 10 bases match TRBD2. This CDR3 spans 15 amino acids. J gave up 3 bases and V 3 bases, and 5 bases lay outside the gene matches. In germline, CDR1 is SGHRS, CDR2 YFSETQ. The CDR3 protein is CASSSAGTSEETQYF. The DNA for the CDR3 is TGCGCCAGCAGCTCAGCCGGGACTAGCGAAGAGACCCAGTACTTC. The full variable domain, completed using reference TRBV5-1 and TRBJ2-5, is KAGVTQTPRYLIKTRGQQVTLSCSPISGHRSVSWYQQTPGQGLQFLFEYFSETQRNKGNFPGRFSGRQFSNSRSEMNVSTLELGDSALYLCASSSAGTSEETQYFGPGTRLLVL.

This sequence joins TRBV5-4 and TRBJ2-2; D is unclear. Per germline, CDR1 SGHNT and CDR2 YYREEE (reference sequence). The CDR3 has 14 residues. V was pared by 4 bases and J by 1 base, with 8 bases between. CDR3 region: CASSPTKNTGELFF. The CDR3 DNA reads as TGTGCCAGCAGCCCAACTAAGAACACCGGGGAGCTGTTTTTT.

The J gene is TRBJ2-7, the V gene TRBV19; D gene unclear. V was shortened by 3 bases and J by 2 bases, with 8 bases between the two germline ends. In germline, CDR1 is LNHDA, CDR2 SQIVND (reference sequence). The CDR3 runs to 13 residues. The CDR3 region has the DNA TGTGCCAGTAGTATCCGGGTTACCTACGAGCAGTACTTC. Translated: CASSIRVTYEQYF. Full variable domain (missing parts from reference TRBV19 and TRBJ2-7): DGGITQSPKYLFRKEGQNVTLSCEQNLNHDAMYWYRQDPGQGLRLIYYSQIVNDFQKGDIAEGYSVSREKKESFPLTVTSAQKNPTAFYLCASSIRVTYEQYFGPGTRLTVT.

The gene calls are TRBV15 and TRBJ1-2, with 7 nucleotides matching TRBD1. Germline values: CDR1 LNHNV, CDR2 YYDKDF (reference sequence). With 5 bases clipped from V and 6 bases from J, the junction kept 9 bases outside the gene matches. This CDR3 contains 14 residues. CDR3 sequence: CATSVRGDIHGYTF. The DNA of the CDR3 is TGTGCCACCAGCGTCAGGGGGGACATCCATGGCTACACCTTC.

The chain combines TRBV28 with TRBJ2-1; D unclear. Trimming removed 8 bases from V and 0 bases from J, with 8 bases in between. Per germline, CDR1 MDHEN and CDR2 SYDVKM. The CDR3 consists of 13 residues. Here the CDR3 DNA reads TGTGCCAGCCGGCCTCCCTCCTACAATGAGCAGTTCTTC. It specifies CASRPPSYNEQFF.

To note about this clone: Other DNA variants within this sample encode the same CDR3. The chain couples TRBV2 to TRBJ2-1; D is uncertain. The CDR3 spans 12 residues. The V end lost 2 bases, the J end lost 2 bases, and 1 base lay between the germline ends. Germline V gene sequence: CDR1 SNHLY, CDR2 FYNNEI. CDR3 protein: CASSEPYNEQFF. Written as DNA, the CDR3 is TGTGCCAGCAGTGAACCCTACAATGAGCAGTTCTTC.

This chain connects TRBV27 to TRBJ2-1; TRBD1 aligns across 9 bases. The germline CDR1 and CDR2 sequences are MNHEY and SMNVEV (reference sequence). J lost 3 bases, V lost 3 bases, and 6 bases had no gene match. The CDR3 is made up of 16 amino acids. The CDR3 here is CASSLRGQGYYNEQFF. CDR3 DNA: TGTGCCAGCAGTTTGAGGGGACAGGGATACTACAATGAGCAGTTCTTC.